This TCR beta chain came from a study of radiotherapy plus CTLA-4 blockade in lung cancer. About the study: Disease control reached over 30%, with objective responses in over 15%.

TCRdb's table, derived via immunoSEQ multiplex PCR, lists solely in-frame clones and lacks some. The data contain about 55,000 clones, approximately 80% of them singletons. This clone was found a few times. A read error may produce the germline difference seen at one junction end. Germline V gives CDR1 SNHLY, CDR2 FYNNEI. The CDR3 has 13 amino acids. CTLA-4 blockade with ipilimumab, together with focal radiation, was given to patients with chemo-refractory metastatic non-small-cell lung cancer. Sequencing used peripheral blood, obtained from a patient treated with radiotherapy plus ipilimumab. The TCR originated in a human donor with non-small cell lung cancer whose response to radiotherapy plus ipilimumab could not be evaluated. This chain connects TRBV2 to TRBJ2-7, with TRBD1 matching over 9 bases. The CDR3 protein is CASSLKGTGIGHF. The CDR3 nucleotides read TGTGCCAGCAGCCTAAAGGGGACAGGGATTGGACACTTC.